This passage covers 22 T cell receptor beta chains from one sample sequenced in a study of a mutant IDH1 vaccine in newly diagnosed glioma. Produced via immunoSEQ multiplex PCR; TCRdb's table is partial and in-frame only. The sample includes 85,000 to 100,000 clones, about four fifths of them seen just once. Indicated time point: baseline, week 1 (first vaccination visit). Stated treatment: pre-vaccination baseline after standard-of-care therapy. The starting material was PBMCs, obtained from a glioma patient treated with radiotherapy, temozolomide or both. These receptors originate from a middle-aged man with glioma.

This clone was detected only a few times. This chain connects TRBV9 to TRBJ2-3; 12 bases are a match to TRBD2. Unmatched junction bases numbered 12, after V lost 4 bases and J lost 6 bases. CDR3 size: 17 residues. From germline, CDR1 is SGDLS and CDR2 YYNGEE. The CDR3 region has the DNA TGTGCCAGCAGCCCCCTCCTGCTAGCGGGGGGGCAGGATACGCAGTATTTT. Its protein is CASSPLLLAGGQDTQYF.

The chain is built from TRBV9 and TRBJ1-2; 9 bases match TRBD1. Germline V gives CDR1 SGDLS, CDR2 YYNGEE. V lost 0 bases, J lost 7 bases, and 7 bases stayed unmatched. The CDR3 spans 15 residues. CDR3 coding DNA: TGTGCCAGCAGCGTAGATAACAGGGGGCGCGGTGGCTACACCTTC. As protein: CASSVDNRGRGGYTF.

The chain links TRBV7-8 to TRBJ2-5, with D possibly being TRBD1 (6 bases). V dropped 1 base and J dropped 5 bases, with 14 bases sitting between them. The CDR3 runs to 15 residues. Per germline, CDR1 SGHVS and CDR2 FQNEAQ. CDR3 sequence (DNA): TGTGCCAGCAGCTTAGAAGGGGGTGCGCGGGAGACCCAGTACTTC. Translation gives CASSLEGGARETQYF.

V and J are TRBV5-5 and TRBJ2-7; possibly TRBD2 for D (6 bases). Germline CDR1 is SGHKS and CDR2 is YYEKEE (reference sequence). The CDR3 is 15 amino acids. Trimming took off 1 base at V and 1 base at J, with 12 bases between the two ends. CDR3 sequence (DNA): TGTGCCAGCAGCTTGAGTGCGGGACCTTCCTACGAGCAGTACTTC. Protein sequence: CASSLSAGPSYEQYF. The full variable domain, in which reference TRBV5-5 and TRBJ2-7 provide the parts outside the CDR3, is DAGVTQSPTHLIKTRGQQVTLRCSPISGHKSVSWYQQVLGQGPQFIFQYYEKEERGRGNFPDRFSARQFPNYSSELNVNALLLGDSALYLCASSLSAGPSYEQYFGPGTRLTVT.

This clone was seen ten or more times. V is TRBV7-9 and J is TRBJ1-1; 8 bases align to TRBD1. The trim removed 0 bases at V and 0 bases at J, leaving 3 bases unmatched. This CDR3 region has 16 residues. The V gene's germline CDR1 is SEHNR and CDR2 FQNEAQ (reference sequence). The CDR3: CASSLAPGGLNTEAFF. The CDR3 region has the DNA TGTGCCAGCAGCTTAGCGCCAGGGGGCTTGAACACTGAAGCTTTCTTT. Combining the CDR3 with reference TRBV7-9 and TRBJ1-1 gives the whole variable domain DTGVSQNPRHKITKRGQNVTFRCDPISEHNRLYWYRQTLGQGPEFLTYFQNEAQLEKSRLLSDRFSAERPKGSFSTLEIQRTEQGDSAMYLCASSLAPGGLNTEAFFGQGTRLTVV.

This clone was recorded a few times. The chain is built from TRBV4-3 and TRBJ1-2; D is undetermined. V lost 0 bases and J lost 8, with 10 bases in between. The CDR3 consists of 13 residues. Germline loops: CDR1 LGHNA, CDR2 YSLEER. The CDR3 loop is CASSQDTRRGYTF. CDR3 nucleotide sequence: TGCGCCAGCAGCCAAGATACCCGGAGGGGCTACACCTTC.

The rearrangement links TRBV2 to TRBJ2-2; 7 bases are a match to TRBD2. The CDR3 has 18 residues. Germline CDR1 reads SNHLY; CDR2 reads FYNNEI. The V gene end was trimmed by 6 bases and the J gene end by 1 base; junction bases not matched to a gene: 14. CDR3 region: CASRGMEPSGVNTGELFF. The CDR3 nucleotides are TGTGCCAGCAGGGGAATGGAACCTAGCGGAGTGAACACCGGGGAGCTGTTTTTT. Full variable domain (remainder filled in from reference TRBV2 and TRBJ2-2): EPEVTQTPSHQVTQMGQEVILRCVPISNHLYFYWYRQILGQKVEFLVSFYNNEISEKSEIFDDQFSVERPDGSNFTLKIRSTKLEDSAMYFCASRGMEPSGVNTGELFFGEGSRLTVL.

The V gene is TRBV5-1, the J gene TRBJ1-2; possibly TRBD1 for D (6 bases). Germline V gene data show CDR1 as SGHRS and CDR2 as YFSETQ. The V end lost 0 bases, the J end lost 8 bases, and 17 bases lay between the germline ends. The CDR3 has 15 residues. CDR3 DNA sequence: TGCGCCAGCAGCTTGGAGGGGGGCGCTCCGAAAGGCTACACCTTC. The encoded protein is CASSLEGGAPKGYTF.

V and J are TRBV4-3 and TRBJ2-7, with D perhaps TRBD1 or TRBD2 (5 bases each). Between the trimmed V and J ends, which lost 0 bases and 12 bases, there was a span of 18 bases. Germline loops: CDR1 LGHNA, CDR2 YSLEER. The CDR3 runs to 14 residues. The CDR3 DNA reads TGCGCCAGCAGCCAAGATCATCTAGGGGACCAAGCGTACTTC. This translates into CASSQDHLGDQAYF.

The chain combines TRBV27 with TRBJ1-1; D possibly corresponds to TRBD1 (6 bases). Germline V lookup: CDR1 MNHEY, CDR2 SMNVEV (reference sequence). The CDR3 is made up of 16 amino acids. With 5 bases removed from V and 4 bases from J, the gap between germline ends came to 20 bases. CDR3 amino acids: CASSLRDTWSSTEAFF. As DNA, the CDR3 is TGTGCCAGCAGTCTCCGGGACACCTGGAGTAGCACTGAAGCTTTCTTT.

This clone was detected only once. The CDR3 loop is CASSLDRTAYEQYF. CDR3 DNA sequence: TGCGCCAGCAGCTTGGACAGGACCGCCTACGAGCAGTACTTC. The rearrangement links TRBV5-1 to TRBJ2-7; D might be TRBD1 (5 bases). The germline V gene encodes CDR1 SGHRS and CDR2 YFSETQ. The V gene lost 0 bases and the J gene lost 2 bases, with 9 bases spanning the gap. There are 14 residues in the CDR3.

This sequence joins TRBV10-3 and TRBJ2-4; the D is unclear. Trimming cost V 2 bases and J 5 bases, with 10 bases left between them. The CDR3 has 14 amino acids. Germline V gene data show CDR1 as ENHRY and CDR2 as SYGVKD. The DNA for the CDR3 is TGTGCCATCAGTGAGAAAGGACGCCAAAACATTCAGTACTTC. Residues: CAISEKGRQNIQYF.

This chain uses TRBV28 with TRBJ2-7, with D maybe TRBD2 (6 bases). V was clipped by 7 bases and J by 2 bases, with 12 bases between them. Looked up from germline, CDR1 is MDHEN and CDR2 is SYDVKM. The CDR3 extends over 13 amino acids. In nucleotides, the CDR3 is TGTGCCAGCACCCCGGGGGTGCCCTACGAGCAGTACTTC. Amino acid sequence: CASTPGVPYEQYF.

This clone was found a few times. V gene TRBV5-1 combines with J gene TRBJ1-1; D is uncertain. V lost 0 bases, J lost 1 base, and 4 bases lay in between. CDR3 length: 13 residues. Germline-derived CDR1 and CDR2 are SGHRS and YFSETQ. The CDR3 region is CASSLARNTEAFF. In DNA form, the CDR3 reads TGCGCCAGCAGCTTGGCAAGGAACACTGAAGCTTTCTTT.

CDR3 nucleotides: TGTGCCAGCAGCTCTGGGACAAAACGGTCCTACGAGCAGTACTTC. This gives the protein CASSSGTKRSYEQYF. The J gene is TRBJ2-7, the V gene TRBV7-9; D may be TRBD1 (6 bases). The CDR3 covers 15 residues. Germline CDR1 and CDR2: SEHNR and FQNEAQ (reference sequence). V lost 4 bases and J lost 1, with 14 bases in between.

This clone was recorded only once. The CDR3 protein is CATRTGGEPEQYF. The CDR3, as DNA: TGTGCCACTCGGACAGGGGGCGAGCCAGAGCAGTACTTC. This chain links TRBV6-6 with TRBJ2-7; 11 bases match TRBD1. There are 13 residues in the CDR3. Unmatched junction bases numbered 9, after V lost 10 bases and J lost 7 bases. Per the germline V gene, CDR1 is MNHNY and CDR2 is SVGAGI (reference sequence).

The genes are TRBV7-8 and TRBJ2-3, with TRBD2 as a possible D gene (5 bases). This CDR3 has 13 amino acids. In germline, CDR1 is SGHVS, CDR2 FQNEAQ. Deletions cut 1 base from V and 5 bases from J, with 7 bases between. CDR3 bases: TGTGCCAGCAGCTTAGGACTACAAGATACGCAGTATTTT. It codes for CASSLGLQDTQYF.

In its sample, this clone was seen a few times. The CDR3 protein is CAWTETYGYTF. The CDR3 DNA is TGTGCCTGGACGGAGACCTATGGCTACACCTTC. The gene calls are TRBV30 and TRBJ1-2; D gene unclear. V lost 4 bases to trimming and J lost 4 bases, with 7 bases between them. Looked up from germline, CDR1 is GTSNPN and CDR2 is SVGIG (reference sequence). The CDR3 consists of 11 residues. The entire variable domain, with the rest obtained from reference TRBV30 and TRBJ1-2, is as follows: SQTIHQWPATLVQPVGSPLSLECTVEGTSNPNLYWYRQAAGRGLQLLFYSVGIGQISSEVPQNLSASRPQDRQFILSSKKLLLSDSGFYLCAWTETYGYTFGSGTRLTVV.

This sequence joins TRBV28 and TRBJ1-4; D may be TRBD1 (5 bases). V was pared by 6 bases and J by 7 bases, with 18 bases between. The CDR3 extends over 15 amino acids. The germline gives CDR1 MDHEN, CDR2 SYDVKM. DNA of the CDR3: TGTGCCAGCAGCACATCCCGGACACGAAGTGAAAAACTGTTTTTT. It specifies CASSTSRTRSEKLFF.

CDR3 protein: CASSPDSWQPQHF. The CDR3 DNA reads as TGTGCCAGCAGTCCGGACAGCTGGCAGCCCCAGCATTTT. V usage is TRBV28 and J usage is TRBJ1-5; a possible D gene is TRBD1 (6 bases). The CDR3 runs 13 residues. V lost 5 bases and J lost 7, with 12 bases in between. CDR1 is MDHEN, CDR2 SYDVKM, per germline.

The V call is TRBV21-1, the J call TRBJ1-2; TRBD1 is the table's D call and was not checked against the DNA. TRBV21-1 is tagged as a pseudogene. The CDR3 length is 15 residues. CDR3 loop: CASSFRDRLNYGYTF. CDR3 DNA sequence: TGTGCCAGCAGCTTCCGGGACAGGTTAAACTATGGCTACACCTTC.

J is TRBJ2-2 and V is TRBV4-1; possibly TRBD1 for D (5 bases). Germline CDR1 is MGHRA and CDR2 is YSYEKL. The CDR3 is 14 residues long. Trimming pared 0 bases from V and 7 bases from J, leaving 9 bases between. The CDR3 coding sequence is TGCGCCAGCAGCCAAGAGGGGCAGCGCGGGGAGCTGTTTTTT. Encoded protein: CASSQEGQRGELFF.